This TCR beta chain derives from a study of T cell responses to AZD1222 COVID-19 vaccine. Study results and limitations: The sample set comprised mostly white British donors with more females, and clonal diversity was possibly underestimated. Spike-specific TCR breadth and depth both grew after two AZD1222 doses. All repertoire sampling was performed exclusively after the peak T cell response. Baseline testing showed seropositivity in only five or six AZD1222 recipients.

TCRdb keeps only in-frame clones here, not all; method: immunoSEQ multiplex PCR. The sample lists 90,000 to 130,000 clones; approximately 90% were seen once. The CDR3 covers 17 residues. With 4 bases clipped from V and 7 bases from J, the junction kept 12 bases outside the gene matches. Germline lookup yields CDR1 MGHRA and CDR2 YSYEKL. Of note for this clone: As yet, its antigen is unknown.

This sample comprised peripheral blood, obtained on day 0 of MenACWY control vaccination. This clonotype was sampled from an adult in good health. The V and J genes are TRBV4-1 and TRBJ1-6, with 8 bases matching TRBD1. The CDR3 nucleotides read TGCGCCAGCAGCCGGGAACCCACAGGGGGTGGGAATTCACCCCTCCACTTT. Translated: CASSREPTGGGNSPLHF.